These 9 T cell receptor beta chains were sequenced from one sample in a study of technical replicates of blood from a handful of donors. Clones were read by immunoSEQ multiplex PCR, and TCRdb kept only the in-frame ones, dropping some. This sample has tens of thousands of clones, with approximately 94% found just once. Sequenced sample: T cells isolated from PBMCs. The receptors come from a human donor in good health.

The chain is built from TRBV27 and TRBJ1-1; TRBD1 agrees at 12 bases. The germline V gene encodes CDR1 MNHEY and CDR2 SMNVEV (reference sequence). CDR3 length: 16 residues. Trimming at V came to 5 bases and at J to 6 bases, leaving 10 bases not matched to a gene. CDR3 residues: CASSPVIRDRGPEAFF. DNA of the CDR3: TGTGCCAGCAGTCCCGTTATACGGGACAGGGGGCCTGAAGCTTTCTTT.

This clone occurred a few times. The chain has TRBV6-4 and TRBJ2-7; 10 nucleotides align to TRBD2. The germline CDR1 and CDR2 sequences are MRHNA and SNTAGT. Unmatched junction bases numbered 9, after V lost 3 bases and J lost 7 bases. The CDR3 length is 15 residues. CDR3 DNA sequence: TGTGCCAGCAGTGAACAAGCGGGAGGGCCTGGGGAGCAGTACTTC. It yields the protein CASSEQAGGPGEQYF.

This rearrangement joins TRBV28 to TRBJ1-2, with D unclear. This CDR3 is 12 amino acids long. Trimming cost V 5 bases and J 4 bases, with 8 bases left between them. Germline V gives CDR1 MDHEN, CDR2 SYDVKM. The CDR3 sequence: CASSGTVYGYTF. CDR3 nucleotides: TGTGCCAGCAGTGGCACAGTCTATGGCTACACCTTC.

This clone was detected only a few times. The chain links TRBV7-9 to TRBJ2-2; D is ambiguous. Trimming pared 3 bases from V and 4 bases from J, leaving 9 bases between. The germline V gene has CDR1 SEHNR and CDR2 FQNEAQ (reference sequence). The CDR3 runs 14 residues. CDR3 in amino acids: CASSLAVTTGELFF. CDR3 nucleotides: TGTGCCAGCAGCTTGGCAGTTACCACCGGGGAGCTGTTTTTT.

The V and J genes are TRBV27 and TRBJ2-7; TRBD2 matches 14 bases. V shed 4 bases, J shed 3 bases, and the junction held 2 bases outside the gene matches. CDR3 size: 15 residues. Germline V gives CDR1 MNHEY, CDR2 SMNVEV (reference sequence). The chain's CDR3 is CASSSGTSGSYEQYF. In DNA form, the CDR3 reads TGTGCCAGCAGTTCCGGGACTAGCGGGAGCTACGAGCAGTACTTC.

The chain has TRBV23-1 and TRBJ1-5, with no clear D. TRBV23-1 is recorded as an ORF, its role being uncertain. The CDR3 sequence is 15 residues long. V was cut by 0 bases and J by 9 bases, with 15 bases left in between. For the CDR3, the DNA is TGCGCCAGCAGTCAATCTGGGCAGCCCTATTCGCCCCAGCATTTT. This translates into CASSQSGQPYSPQHF.

The V call is TRBV27, the J call TRBJ2-1, with 7 bases matching TRBD2. The trim removed 5 bases at V and 9 bases at J, leaving 7 bases unmatched. The CDR3 contains 13 residues. CDR1 is MNHEY and CDR2 is SMNVEV in the germline V gene (reference sequence). For the CDR3, the DNA is TGTGCCAGCAGTCACCAGAAGCGGGGTGAGCAGTTCTTC. It specifies CASSHQKRGEQFF.

CDR3: CASVKDRGYTEAFF. CDR3 in DNA: TGTGCCAGCGTAAAGGACAGGGGGTACACTGAAGCTTTCTTT. This sequence joins TRBV28 and TRBJ1-1; TRBD1 matches at 10 bases. Trimming removed 8 bases from V and 3 bases from J; junction bases left unmatched: 6. Germline V lookup: CDR1 MDHEN, CDR2 SYDVKM. CDR3 length: 14 amino acids.

The V and J genes are TRBV6-1 and TRBJ1-4; D remains ambiguous. The germline gives CDR1 MNHNS, CDR2 SASEGT. This CDR3 comprises 14 residues. The ends were cut back, 1 base at V and 2 bases at J, with 5 bases in the middle. This CDR3 is CASSEVLTNEKLFF. DNA of the CDR3: TGTGCCAGCAGTGAAGTTCTGACTAATGAAAAACTGTTTTTT.